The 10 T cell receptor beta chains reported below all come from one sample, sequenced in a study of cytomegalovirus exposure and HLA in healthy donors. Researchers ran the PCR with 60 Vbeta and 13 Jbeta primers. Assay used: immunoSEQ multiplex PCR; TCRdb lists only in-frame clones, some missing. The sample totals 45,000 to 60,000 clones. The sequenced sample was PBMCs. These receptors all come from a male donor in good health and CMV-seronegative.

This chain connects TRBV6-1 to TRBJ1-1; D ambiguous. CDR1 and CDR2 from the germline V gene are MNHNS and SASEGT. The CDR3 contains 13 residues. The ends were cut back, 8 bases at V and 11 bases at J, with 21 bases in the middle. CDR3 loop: CASLTGSSPVAFF. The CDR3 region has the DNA TGTGCCAGCTTAACGGGTTCGTCTCCGGTCGCTTTCTTT.

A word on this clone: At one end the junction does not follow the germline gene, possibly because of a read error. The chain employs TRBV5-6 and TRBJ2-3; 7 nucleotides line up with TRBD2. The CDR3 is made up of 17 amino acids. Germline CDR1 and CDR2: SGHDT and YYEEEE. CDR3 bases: TGTGCCAGCAGCCGGGGTTCCAGCGGGGCTAGCACAGATAAGCAGTATTTT. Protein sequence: CASSRGSSGASTDKQYF.

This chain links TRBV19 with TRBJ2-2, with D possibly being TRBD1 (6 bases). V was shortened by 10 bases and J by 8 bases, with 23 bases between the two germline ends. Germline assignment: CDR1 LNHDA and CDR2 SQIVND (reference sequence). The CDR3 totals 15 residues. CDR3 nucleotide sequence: TGTGCCACCCTTGACGAGGACAGAACCTCAGGGGAGCTGTTTTTT. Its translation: CATLDEDRTSGELFF.

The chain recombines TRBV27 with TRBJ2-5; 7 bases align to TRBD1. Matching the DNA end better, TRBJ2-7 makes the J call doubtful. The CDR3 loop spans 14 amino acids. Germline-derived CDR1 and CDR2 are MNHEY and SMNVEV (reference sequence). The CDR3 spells CASSLSATGYEQYF. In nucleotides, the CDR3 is TGTGCCAGCAGTTTATCCGCGACAGGGTACGAGCAGTACTTC.

CDR3 DNA: TGTGCCAGCAGCTTAGCTAGGACAGGGGAGGGAGGCTACACCTTC. Residues: CASSLARTGEGGYTF. The chain uses TRBV7-2 and TRBJ1-2, with TRBD1 matching 9 bases. Trimming at V came to 0 bases and at J to 8 bases, leaving 7 bases not matched to a gene. This CDR3 comprises 15 residues. The germline CDR1 and CDR2 sequences are SGHTA and FQGNSA.

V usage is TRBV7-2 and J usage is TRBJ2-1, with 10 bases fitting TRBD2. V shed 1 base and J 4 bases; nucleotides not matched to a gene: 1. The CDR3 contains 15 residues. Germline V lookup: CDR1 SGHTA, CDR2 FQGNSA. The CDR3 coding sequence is TGTGCCAGCAGCTTAGGAGCGGGAGGGTACAATGAGCAGTTCTTC. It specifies CASSLGAGGYNEQFF.

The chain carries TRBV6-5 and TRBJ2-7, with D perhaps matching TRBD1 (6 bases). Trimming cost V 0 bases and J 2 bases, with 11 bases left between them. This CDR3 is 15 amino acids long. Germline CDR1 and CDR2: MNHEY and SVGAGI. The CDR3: CASSYSNRATYEQYF. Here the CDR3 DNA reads TGTGCCAGCAGTTACTCTAACAGGGCGACCTACGAGCAGTACTTC.

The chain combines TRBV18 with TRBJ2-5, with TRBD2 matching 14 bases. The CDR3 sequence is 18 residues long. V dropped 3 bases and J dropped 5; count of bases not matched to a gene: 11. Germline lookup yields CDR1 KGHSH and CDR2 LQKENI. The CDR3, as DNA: TGTGCCAGCTCACCTTCCGGGACTAGCGGGAGTCGGTTGGAGACCCAGTACTTC. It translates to CASSPSGTSGSRLETQYF. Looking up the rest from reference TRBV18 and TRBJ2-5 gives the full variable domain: NAGVMQNPRHLVRRRGQEARLRCSPMKGHSHVYWYRQLPEEGLKFMVYLQKENIIDESGMPKERFSAEFPKEGPSILRIQQVVRGDSAAYFCASSPSGTSGSRLETQYFGPGTRLLVL.

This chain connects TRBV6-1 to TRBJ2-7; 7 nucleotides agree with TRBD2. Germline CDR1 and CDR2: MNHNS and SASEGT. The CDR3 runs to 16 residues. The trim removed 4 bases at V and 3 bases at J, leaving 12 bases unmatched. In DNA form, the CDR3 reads TGTGCCAGCAGTGCCTGGGTGGTAGGGGAGGGCTACGAGCAGTACTTC. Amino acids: CASSAWVVGEGYEQYF.

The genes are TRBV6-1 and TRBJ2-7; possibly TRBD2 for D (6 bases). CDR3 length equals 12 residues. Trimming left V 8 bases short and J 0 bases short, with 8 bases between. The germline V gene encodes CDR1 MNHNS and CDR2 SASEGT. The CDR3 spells CASRGVSYEQYF. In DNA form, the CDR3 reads TGTGCCAGCCGCGGGGTCTCCTACGAGCAGTACTTC.